Listed below are T cell receptor beta chains from one sample, sequenced in a study of T cell responses to AZD1222 COVID-19 vaccine. Measured with immunoSEQ multiplex PCR; TCRdb has only the in-frame clones, and not every one. The table records 130,000 to 150,000 clones, around nine tenths of them present only once. Sequenced material: peripheral blood, taken on day 0 of AZD1222 vaccination. The receptors stem from an adult in good health. CDR3s include the opening cysteine and the closing phenylalanine or tryptophan. D genes are given only for firm matches. Expanded clones get a size class; other rows say once, few or many, or leave the size out.

TRBJ1-3 | . | . | TRBV7-9 | CASSSFQIPKPEGNTIYF | TGTGCCAGCAGCTCTTTTCAGATACCGAAGCCGGAGGGAAACACCATATATTTT
TRBJ2-1 | TRBD2 | few | TRBV7-7 | CASSLGGLATSGNNEQFF | TGTGCTAGCAGCTTAGGGGGTTTGGCGACTAGCGGGAATAATGAGCAGTTCTTC
TRBJ1-6 | . | . | TRBV28 | CASSSRQPDNSPLHF | TGTGCCAGCAGCTCCCGGCAGCCCGATAATTCACCCCTCCACTTT
TRBJ1-1 | TRBD1 | . | TRBV30 | CAWRTGGMNTEAFF | TGTGCCTGGAGGACAGGGGGAATGAACACTGAAGCTTTCTTT
TRBJ1-4 | . | . | TRBV5-6 | CASSLVATNEKLFF | TGTGCCAGCAGCTTGGTAGCGACTAATGAAAAACTGTTTTTT
TRBJ1-5 | . | . | TRBV19 | CASSPQRGAGQPQHF | TGTGCCAGTAGTCCGCAACGGGGAGCGGGTCAGCCCCAGCATTTT
TRBJ2-7 | TRBD1 | once | TRBV6-2/TRBV6-3 | CASSQGQSQGNEQYF | TGTGCCAGCAGTCAGGGACAGTCCCAAGGAAACGAGCAGTACTTC
TRBJ2-1 | TRBD2 | . | TRBV24-1 | CATSDSLAGVSYNEQFF | TGTGCCACCAGTGATTCACTAGCGGGAGTAAGCTACAATGAGCAGTTCTTC
TRBJ2-2 | . | . | TRBV29-1 | CSVGYAGELFF | TGCAGCGTTGGATACGCCGGGGAGCTGTTTTTT
TRBJ1-4 | . | few | TRBV21-1 | CASSRYRGYNEKLFF | TGTGCCAGCAGCAGGTACAGGGGATATAATGAAAAACTGTTTTTT
TRBJ2-7 | . | . | TRBV18 | CASSPPGLYEQYF | TGTGCCAGCTCACCACCAGGGTTGTACGAGCAGTACTTC
TRBJ2-1 | . | . | TRBV4-1 | CASRQIQGNNEQFF | TGCGCCAGCAGACAGATTCAAGGGAACAATGAGCAGTTCTTC
TRBJ1-6 | . | once | TRBV27 | CASSWGYNSPLHF | TGTGCCAGCAGTTGGGGCTATAATTCACCCCTCCACTTT
TRBJ1-2 | TRBD1 | . | TRBV4-1 | CASSQDNRGDGYTF | TGCGCCAGCAGCCAAGATAACAGGGGAGATGGCTACACCTTC
TRBJ2-3 | . | . | TRBV4-3 | CASSRNFASGTDTQYF | TGCGCCAGCAGCCGGAATTTTGCTAGCGGCACAGATACGCAGTATTTT
TRBJ2-1 | TRBD2 | . | TRBV7-3 | CASSPGTSYHEQFF | TGTGCCAGCAGCCCCGGGACTAGCTACCATGAGCAGTTCTTC
TRBJ2-5 | . | . | TRBV13 | CASSSSEGQIETQYF | TGTGCCAGCAGCTCGTCGGAGGGACAGATAGAGACCCAGTACTTC
TRBJ2-7 | . | . | TRBV11-2 | CASSLKGEQYF | TGTGCCAGCAGCTTAAAGGGGGAGCAGTACTTC
TRBJ2-2 | . | . | TRBV11-2 | CASSLVRSTGELFF | TGTGCCAGCAGCTTAGTCCGGTCGACCGGGGAGCTGTTTTTT
TRBJ1-6 | . | . | TRBV6-5 | CASAAGTYNSPLHF | TGTGCCAGCGCCGCGGGGACCTATAATTCACCCCTCCACTTT
TRBJ2-1 | TRBD2 | . | TRBV7-3 | CASSLTAGGRNEQFF | TGTGCCAGCAGCTTAACAGCGGGAGGACGGAATGAGCAGTTCTTC